This T cell receptor beta chain was documented in a study of OX40 agonist ivuxolimab in advanced cancers. Study in general: Prior therapy, whether anti-PD-1, anti-PD-L1 or anti-CTLA-4, was allowed, and more than 35% had some. Study-level points and caveats: More expanded clones were seen, on average, in CD8+ T cells than in CD4+.

Regarding this clone: Its specificity is unknown. Other nucleotide sequences in the sample specify the same CDR3.

Sequencing used immunoSEQ multiplex PCR; TCRdb keeps in-frame clones, though not all of them. The sample carries 15,000 to 20,000 clones, roughly 85% recorded once. The sequencing here drew on CD4+ or CD8+ T cells sorted from blood, taken in a trial of the OX40 agonist ivuxolimab. The TCR comes from an adult with an advanced solid tumor such as melanoma, head and neck, liver or kidney cancer.

CDR3 loop: CASSYSGGDEAFF. DNA for the CDR3: TGTGCCAGCAGTTACTCAGGGGGCGATGAAGCTTTCTTT. This chain links TRBV6-5 with TRBJ1-1, with TRBD1 identical over 7 bases. The CDR3 sequence is 13 residues long. Trimming removed 0 bases from V and 7 bases from J; junction bases left unmatched: 2. CDR1 and CDR2 from the germline V gene are MNHEY and SVGAGI.